The next 28 T cell receptor beta chains were all read from a single sample in a study of cytomegalovirus exposure and HLA in healthy donors. PCR primers comprised 60 Vbeta and 13 Jbeta primers. Measured with immunoSEQ multiplex PCR; TCRdb has only the in-frame clones, and not every one. The sample contains about 140,000 clones, 70% to 85% of which appear only once. Sequencing was carried out using PBMCs. The receptors come from a male donor in good health and CMV-seronegative.

This clone was picked up one time. The chain recombines TRBV27 with TRBJ2-4; D possibly corresponds to TRBD1 (6 bases). The V gene lost 3 bases and the J gene lost 8 bases, with 14 bases spanning the gap. The CDR3 contains 14 residues. Per germline, CDR1 MNHEY and CDR2 SMNVEV (reference sequence). The CDR3 coding sequence is TGTGCCAGCAGTTTGAGGGGCAGGGGTCACATTCAGTACTTC. This sequence encodes CASSLRGRGHIQYF.

V is TRBV4-1 and J is TRBJ2-7, with D unresolved. V shed 0 bases and J shed 3 bases, with 3 bases lying between them. This CDR3 is built from 12 residues. Germline CDR1 is MGHRA and CDR2 is YSYEKL. The CDR3 sequence is CASSQDGYEQYF. DNA for the CDR3: TGCGCCAGCAGCCAAGACGGCTACGAGCAGTACTTC.

This clone was detected only once. The CDR3 protein is CASSFGGRGLENTIYF. The CDR3 nucleotides read TGTGCCAGCAGCTTCGGCGGACGAGGGTTAGAAAACACCATATATTTT. The chain employs TRBV7-9 and TRBJ1-3; D unresolved. CDR1 is SEHNR and CDR2 is FQNEAQ in the germline V gene (reference sequence). CDR3 length: 16 residues. Between the trimmed V and J ends, which lost 3 bases and 6 bases, there was a span of 18 bases.

The chain recombines TRBV28 with TRBJ1-1; D uncertain. V lost 6 bases and J 4 bases, leaving 24 bases between the germline ends. Per the germline V gene, CDR1 is MDHEN and CDR2 is SYDVKM. This CDR3 comprises 17 residues. DNA for the CDR3: TGTGCCAGCAGGGGCATGGGCAGATTCAACCTGAGCACTGAAGCTTTCTTT. Residues: CASRGMGRFNLSTEAFF.

The chain joins TRBV5-4 to TRBJ2-7, with D hard to call. CDR1 SGHNT and CDR2 YYREEE come from the germline V gene (reference sequence). The V end lost 3 bases, the J end lost 2 bases, and 3 bases lay between the germline ends. The CDR3 sequence is 11 residues long. In nucleotides, the CDR3 is TGTGCCAGCAGCTCTACCTACGAGCAGTACTTC. It yields the protein CASSSTYEQYF.

The chain joins TRBV27 to TRBJ2-3; D is ambiguous. Germline assignment: CDR1 MNHEY and CDR2 SMNVEV (reference sequence). This CDR3 has 14 residues. Trimming left V 3 bases short and J 0 bases short, with 7 bases between. The CDR3 coding sequence is TGTGCCAGCAGTTTGGCCTCTAGCACAGATACGCAGTATTTT. Protein product: CASSLASSTDTQYF.

CDR3 bases: TGCGCCAGCAGCTTGGTAGATTCACCCCTCCACTTT. Translation: CASSLVDSPLHF. This chain connects TRBV5-1 to TRBJ1-6; D not certain. The V end was cut by 0 bases, the J end by 8 bases, with 3 bases between. Germline V lookup: CDR1 SGHRS, CDR2 YFSETQ. The CDR3 covers 12 residues. The whole variable domain, filled in from reference TRBV5-1 and TRBJ1-6, reads KAGVTQTPRYLIKTRGQQVTLSCSPISGHRSVSWYQQTPGQGLQFLFEYFSETQRNKGNFPGRFSGRQFSNSRSEMNVSTLELGDSALYLCASSLVDSPLHFGNGTRLTVT.

V usage is TRBV2 and J usage is TRBJ2-3; TRBD2 might be the D (7 bases). The CDR3 totals 14 residues. V lost 8 bases to trimming and J lost 2 bases, with 14 bases between them. Germline values: CDR1 SNHLY, CDR2 FYNNEI. The CDR3 reads CASGRGGPTDTQYF. CDR3 DNA: TGTGCCAGCGGAAGGGGGGGGCCCACAGATACGCAGTATTTT.

V and J are TRBV19 and TRBJ1-5; 10 nucleotides align to TRBD1. The germline V gene has CDR1 LNHDA and CDR2 SQIVND (reference sequence). The CDR3 runs 19 residues. V lost 5 bases and J lost 5; bases outside the gene matches: 18. In DNA form, the CDR3 reads TGTGCCAGTAGTTGGTCGGGACAGGGGCCGCCCGGGCCATATCAGCCCCAGCATTTT. This sequence encodes CASSWSGQGPPGPYQPQHF.

This clone was seen a few times. The chain is built from TRBV4-3 and TRBJ1-5; TRBD1 might be the D (6 bases). CDR3 length: 15 residues. The V end was cut by 0 bases, the J end by 4 bases, with 10 bases between. Germline-derived CDR1 and CDR2 are LGHNA and YSLEER. In DNA form, the CDR3 reads TGCGCCAGCAGCCAAGAGGCAGGGACAAATCAGCCCCAGCATTTT. This gives the protein CASSQEAGTNQPQHF.

This sequence joins TRBV4-2 and TRBJ2-5; D is ambiguous. The tail of the sequence fits TRBJ2-7 better, so the J call may be wrong. The CDR3 is made up of 15 amino acids. Germline-derived CDR1 and CDR2 are LGHNA and YNFKEQ. The CDR3 loop is CASSRRQAEPYEQYF. CDR3 in DNA: TGTGCCAGCAGCCGGCGTCAGGCTGAACCCTACGAGCAGTACTTC.

The CDR3 DNA sequence: TGTGCCAGCAGTTTTTTGGGCAGAGATGGCTACACCTTC. It is translated as CASSFLGRDGYTF. The genes are TRBV28 and TRBJ1-2; no firm D call. Trimming cost V 3 bases and J 6 bases, with 11 bases left between them. Germline assignment: CDR1 MDHEN and CDR2 SYDVKM. This CDR3 region has 13 residues.

This clone was seen once. A read error may produce the germline difference seen at one junction end. The rearrangement joins TRBV28 to TRBJ2-7; 12 nucleotides match TRBD2. The CDR3 spans 12 residues. Germline lookup yields CDR1 MDHEN and CDR2 SYDVKM. The chain's CDR3 is CASSLSGTSGFF. CDR3 coding DNA: TGTGCCAGCAGCTTATCCGGGACTAGCGGGTTCTTC.

CDR3: CASSLLSNSRSSPLHF. CDR3 DNA: TGTGCCAGCAGCTTATTGAGCAACTCGCGCTCTTCACCCCTCCACTTT. The gene calls are TRBV7-9 and TRBJ1-6; D is uncertain. The CDR3 runs 16 residues. CDR1 and CDR2 (germline): SEHNR, FQNEAQ (reference sequence). V dropped 2 bases and J dropped 9 bases, with 17 bases sitting between them.

The rearrangement links TRBV2 to TRBJ2-7; the match to TRBD1 covers 7 bases. The V gene end was trimmed by 4 bases and the J gene end by 2 bases; junction bases not matched to a gene: 2. The CDR3 extends over 13 amino acids. CDR1 is SNHLY, CDR2 FYNNEI, per germline. The CDR3 spells CASSAGTAYEQYF. The CDR3 DNA reads TGTGCCAGCAGTGCCGGGACAGCCTACGAGCAGTACTTC.

V usage is TRBV28 and J usage is TRBJ1-2; 8 positions match TRBD1. Germline CDR1 MDHEN, CDR2 SYDVKM. The length of the CDR3 is 16 residues. V was clipped by 10 bases and J by 3 bases; unmatched bases: 16. The chain's CDR3 is CANQKLGQGGDYGYTF. For the CDR3, the DNA is TGTGCCAACCAAAAGCTAGGACAGGGCGGTGACTATGGCTACACCTTC.

The rearrangement uses TRBV5-1 and TRBJ1-6, with D perhaps TRBD1 (6 bases). Germline-derived CDR1 and CDR2 are SGHRS and YFSETQ. The CDR3 covers 15 residues. V lost 0 bases and J lost 6, with 10 bases in between. The CDR3 protein is CASSLAGVGNSPLHF. As DNA, the CDR3 is TGCGCCAGCAGCTTGGCAGGGGTTGGTAATTCACCCCTCCACTTT.

The V gene is TRBV28, the J gene TRBJ2-1; D is undetermined. This CDR3 spans 15 amino acids. Trimming shortened V by 7 bases and J by 0 bases, and 13 bases separated the two germline ends. Germline-derived CDR1 and CDR2 are MDHEN and SYDVKM. In nucleotides, the CDR3 is TGTGCCAGCACCCTACTCGGTAGCTCCTACAATGAGCAGTTCTTC. Its protein is CASTLLGSSYNEQFF.

The chain employs TRBV7-8 and TRBJ2-1, with 8 bases identical to TRBD1. The length of the CDR3 is 12 residues. The germline V gene has CDR1 SGHVS and CDR2 FQNEAQ. V lost 5 bases and J lost 10; bases outside the gene matches: 4. The CDR3 DNA reads TGTGCCAGCAGCCCAGGGGGCGGGGAGCAGTTCTTC. Translated, it gives CASSPGGGEQFF.

The chain employs TRBV25-1 and TRBJ2-7, with a possible D match to TRBD2 (6 bases). Trimming shortened V by 4 bases and J by 3 bases, and 10 bases separated the two germline ends. CDR1 and CDR2 (germline): MGHDK, SYGVNS. This CDR3 is built from 13 residues. CDR3 loop: CASSVGLGYEQYF. The DNA of the CDR3 is TGTGCCAGCAGTGTGGGACTGGGCTACGAGCAGTACTTC.

V gene TRBV2 combines with J gene TRBJ1-3; D perhaps matches TRBD1 (5 bases). This CDR3 comprises 13 residues. The V end lost 7 bases, the J end lost 11 bases, and 18 bases lay between the germline ends. Germline V gene data show CDR1 as SNHLY and CDR2 as FYNNEI. This chain's CDR3 is CASTNLGQGPIYF. The CDR3 bases are TGTGCCAGCACCAACTTAGGGCAGGGTCCCATATATTTT.

This chain uses TRBV5-4 with TRBJ2-5; D possibly corresponds to TRBD2 (6 bases). Near its end, the DNA agrees better with TRBJ2-7, so the J call may be wrong. Per germline, CDR1 SGHNT and CDR2 YYREEE (reference sequence). The CDR3 spans 14 residues. The CDR3 nucleotides are TGTGCCAGCAGCTTCGGGGGTCGGCCCTACGAGCAGTACTTC. This sequence encodes CASSFGGRPYEQYF.

The CDR3 nucleotides read TGTGCCAGCAACCCCTATACAGGGGACGCCAAAAACATTCAGTACTTC. It translates to CASNPYTGDAKNIQYF. V and J are TRBV7-9 and TRBJ2-4; 7 positions match TRBD1. CDR3 length: 16 residues. Germline assignment: CDR1 SEHNR and CDR2 FQNEAQ (reference sequence). The ends lost 7 bases at V and 1 base at J; junction bases unmatched: 10.

This clone was detected only a few times. The gene calls are TRBV27 and TRBJ2-7, with D unclear. Germline CDR1 reads MNHEY; CDR2 reads SMNVEV (reference sequence). The V end lost 5 bases, the J end lost 0 bases, and 8 bases lay between the germline ends. The CDR3 length is 13 residues. CDR3 sequence (DNA): TGTGCCAGCAGTCCCCAAATCTCCTACGAGCAGTACTTC. Amino acids: CASSPQISYEQYF.

The CDR3 spells CASTPGFQETQYF. The CDR3 DNA follows: TGTGCCAGCACCCCGGGGTTCCAAGAGACCCAGTACTTC. The V call is TRBV2, the J call TRBJ2-5; weak D call: TRBD2 (5 bases). From germline, CDR1 is SNHLY and CDR2 FYNNEI. The V gene lost 7 bases and the J gene lost 1 base, with 10 bases spanning the gap. CDR3 length: 13 amino acids. The full variable domain, in which reference TRBV2 and TRBJ2-5 provide the parts outside the CDR3, is EPEVTQTPSHQVTQMGQEVILRCVPISNHLYFYWYRQILGQKVEFLVSFYNNEISEKSEIFDDQFSVERPDGSNFTLKIRSTKLEDSAMYFCASTPGFQETQYFGPGTRLLVL.

The V call is TRBV16, the J call TRBJ1-1; a possible D gene is TRBD1 (5 bases). Germline assignment: CDR1 KGHSY and CDR2 FQNENV. The CDR3 spans 15 residues. The V and J ends lost 1 base and 6 bases respectively, with 15 bases between them. CDR3 bases: TGTGCCAGCAGCCAATTTCCAGGGAAGCCGCCTGAAGCTTTCTTT. Amino acid sequence: CASSQFPGKPPEAFF.

The chain recombines TRBV19 with TRBJ2-5, with 8 bases fitting TRBD1. Matching the DNA end better, TRBJ2-7 makes the J call doubtful. CDR1 is LNHDA, CDR2 SQIVND, per germline (reference sequence). This CDR3 is built from 14 residues. This CDR3 is CASSVRTGQGEQYF. The CDR3 DNA sequence: TGTGCCAGTAGTGTTCGGACAGGGCAGGGCGAGCAGTACTTC.

The J gene is TRBJ2-1, the V gene TRBV6-5; no definite D call. This CDR3 is 16 amino acids long. Germline V gene sequence: CDR1 MNHEY, CDR2 SVGAGI. The V gene lost 0 bases and the J gene lost 0 bases, with 9 bases spanning the gap. CDR3 amino acids: CASSYSITTSYNEQFF. The CDR3 region has the DNA TGTGCCAGCAGTTACTCGATTACTACCTCCTACAATGAGCAGTTCTTC.